The clone carrying this TCR beta chain has more than one count but fewer than ten. Its antigen remains unidentified. This entry belongs to a study of CD8 T cells in ankylosing spondylitis. Study results and limitations: Matched ankylosing spondylitis synovial fluid reportedly contained a significantly enriched population of disease-linked clones. Disease-linked clones displayed a CD8+ phenotype and appeared relatively rarely in peripheral blood. Earlier authors reported some of these motif variants in reactive arthritis synovial fluid and blood. Blood from ankylosing spondylitis patients appeared to carry a characteristic roughly eight-variant TCR beta motif.

Quantitative 5'-RACE with molecular barcodes was used to make the TCR beta libraries. MiXCR was run by TCRdb on the 5' RACE reads, yielding one entry per CDR3 protein. The data hold about 220,000 distinct CDR3 sequences, with about 7% observed a single time. Germline CDR1 SEHNR, CDR2 FQNEAQ (reference sequence). This CDR3 has 13 residues. Trimming removed 5 bases from V and 5 bases from J, with 13 bases in between. Sequenced input: blood, either unsorted or a sorted T cell fraction (not recorded which). This TCR was sampled from a male donor with ankylosing spondylitis. This sequence joins TRBV7-9 and TRBJ2-7; TRBD2 is a possible D gene (5 bases). As DNA, the CDR3 is TGTGCCAGCAGCATCTCGGAGGCCAACGAGCAGTACTTC. Protein product: CASSISEANEQYF.